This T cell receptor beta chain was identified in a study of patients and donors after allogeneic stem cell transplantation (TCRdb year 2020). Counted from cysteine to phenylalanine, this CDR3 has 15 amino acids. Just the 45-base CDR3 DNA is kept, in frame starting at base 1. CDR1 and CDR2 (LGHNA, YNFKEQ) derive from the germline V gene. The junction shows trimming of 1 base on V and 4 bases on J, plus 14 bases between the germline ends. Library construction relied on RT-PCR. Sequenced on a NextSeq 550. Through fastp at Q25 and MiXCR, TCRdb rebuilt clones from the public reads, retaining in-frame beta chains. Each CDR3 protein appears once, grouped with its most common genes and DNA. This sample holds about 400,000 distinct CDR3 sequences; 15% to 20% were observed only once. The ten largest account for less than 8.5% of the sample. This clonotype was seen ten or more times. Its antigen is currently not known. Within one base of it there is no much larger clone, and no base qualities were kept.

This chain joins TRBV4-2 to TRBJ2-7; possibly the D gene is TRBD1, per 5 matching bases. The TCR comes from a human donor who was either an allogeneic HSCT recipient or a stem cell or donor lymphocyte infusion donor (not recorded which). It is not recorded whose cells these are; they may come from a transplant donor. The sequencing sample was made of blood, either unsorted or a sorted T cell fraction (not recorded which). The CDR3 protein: CASSQGRVQEYEQYF. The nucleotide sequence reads TGTGCCAGCAGCCAAGGAAGGGTACAGGAATACGAGCAGTACTTC.